This is a list of T cell receptor beta chains from one sample in a study of blood T cell repertoires in COVID-19. TCRdb's table, derived via immunoSEQ multiplex PCR, lists solely in-frame clones and lacks some. The sample includes about 200,000 clones, 60% to 85% of them seen just once. The sample comprised peripheral blood. These receptors all come from a woman aged 70-85 years with acute or convalescent COVID-19. The CDR3 runs from the conserved cysteine through the conserved F or W. The order of the fields is D gene, CDR3 length, clone size, V gene, J gene, CDR3 protein, CDR3 DNA. D genes are given only for firm matches. For some rows the clone size is stated as once, few or many, or as a class when expanded; others skip it.

d_call: TRBD1
cdr3_length: 14
clone_size: once
v_call: TRBV29-1
j_call: TRBJ2-1
cdr3_aa: CSVLRQGAYNEQFF
cdr3_nt: TGCAGCGTTCTTCGACAGGGGGCTTACAATGAGCAGTTCTTC

d_call: NA
cdr3_length: 15
clone_size: few
v_call: TRBV4-2
j_call: TRBJ1-6
cdr3_aa: CASSQDGSGDSPLHF
cdr3_nt: TGTGCCAGCAGCCAAGACGGATCGGGGGATTCACCCCTCCACTTT

d_call: TRBD1
cdr3_length: 13
clone_size: NA
v_call: TRBV2
j_call: TRBJ2-3
cdr3_aa: CASSGQGGDTQYF
cdr3_nt: TGTGCCAGCAGTGGACAGGGGGGGGATACGCAGTATTTT

d_call: NA
cdr3_length: 14
clone_size: once
v_call: TRBV30
j_call: TRBJ2-4
cdr3_aa: CAWSVRGAKNIQYF
cdr3_nt: TGTGCCTGGAGTGTACGGGGGGCCAAAAACATTCAGTACTTC

d_call: TRBD2
cdr3_length: 16
clone_size: NA
v_call: TRBV5-4
j_call: TRBJ2-2
cdr3_aa: CASSLGLAGSTGELFF
cdr3_nt: TGTGCCAGCAGCTTGGGACTAGCGGGGAGCACCGGGGAGCTGTTTTTT

d_call: TRBD2
cdr3_length: 18
clone_size: NA
v_call: TRBV11-2
j_call: TRBJ2-2
cdr3_aa: CASSLMPTSGSFVGELFF
cdr3_nt: TGTGCCAGCAGCTTAATGCCCACTAGCGGGAGTTTTGTCGGGGAGCTGTTTTTT

d_call: TRBD2
cdr3_length: 15
clone_size: NA
v_call: TRBV3-1/TRBV3-2
j_call: TRBJ2-3
cdr3_aa: CASAYLADSTDTQYF
cdr3_nt: TGTGCCAGCGCTTATCTAGCGGATAGCACAGATACGCAGTATTTT

d_call: NA
cdr3_length: 15
clone_size: NA
v_call: TRBV6-6
j_call: TRBJ2-7
cdr3_aa: CASKIPAAGRNEQYF
cdr3_nt: TGTGCCAGTAAAATTCCGGCGGCAGGGCGTAACGAGCAGTACTTC

d_call: NA
cdr3_length: 15
clone_size: NA
v_call: TRBV5-1
j_call: TRBJ1-1
cdr3_aa: CASSLGGGKNTEAFF
cdr3_nt: TGCGCCAGCAGCTTGGGGGGAGGGAAGAACACTGAAGCTTTCTTT

d_call: TRBD1
cdr3_length: 14
clone_size: NA
v_call: TRBV6-6
j_call: TRBJ2-7
cdr3_aa: CASQQGALSYEQYF
cdr3_nt: TGTGCCAGCCAACAGGGGGCCCTATCCTACGAGCAGTACTTC

d_call: TRBD1
cdr3_length: 15
clone_size: NA
v_call: TRBV11-1
j_call: TRBJ2-5
cdr3_aa: CASSPRTGVVETQYF
cdr3_nt: TGTGCCAGCAGCCCTCGGACAGGTGTGGTGGAGACCCAGTACTTC